This T cell receptor beta chain was identified during a study of blood T cell repertoires in COVID-19. Study in general: The analysed material was cDNA or gDNA that came from T cells, B-cell-depleted T cells, or PBMCs.

The V end was cut by 4 bases, the J end by 3 bases, with 15 bases between. This CDR3 has 16 amino acids. Per germline, CDR1 MNHEY and CDR2 SVGAGI. Profiling relied on immunoSEQ multiplex PCR, and the TCRdb table lists in-frame clones only, not all of them. The table shows over 75,000 clones, with approximately 79% occurring only once. This clonotype was sampled from a man in his 70s with acute or convalescent COVID-19. Specimen: peripheral blood. This chain uses TRBV6-5 with TRBJ1-4; TRBD1 might be the D (5 bases). The chain's CDR3 is CASSSRSIGANEKLFF. CDR3 sequence (DNA): TGTGCCAGCAGTTCCCGGTCAATAGGGGCTAATGAAAAACTGTTTTTT.